These T cell receptor beta chains were read from a single sample in a study of blood T cell repertoires in COVID-19. Profiled with immunoSEQ multiplex PCR; TCRdb holds only in-frame clones, not every one. Of approximately 50,000 clones in the sample, more than 70% were seen once. Sequenced input: peripheral blood. The source of these receptors is a man in his sixties with acute or convalescent COVID-19. Each CDR3 is given without its conserved first and last residue. Rows give clone size only sometimes, using once, few, many, or a class for an expanded clone.

ATQGTTYEQY,TRBV24-1,-,TRBJ2-7
ASRPPKGANEQF,TRBV27,-,TRBJ2-1
ASTTQGLGTEAF,TRBV10-2,-,TRBJ1-1
AWSEHGYT,TRBV30,once,TRBJ1-2
ASSPDAGNYGYT,TRBV7-8,-,TRBJ1-2
ASSEDSNTGIDEQF,TRBV2,-,TRBJ2-1
ATSDSRVGGFDQPQH,TRBV24-1,few,TRBJ1-5
SASSGTGGMMVETQY,TRBV20-1,-,TRBJ2-5
ASSQDTSRETLEQY,TRBV4-1,-,TRBJ2-7
ASSSSDFRGLGGEAF,TRBV5-4,-,TRBJ1-1
ASSLAGQVDTQY,TRBV28,-,TRBJ2-3